This TCR beta chain is drawn from a study of T cell repertoires in cytomegalovirus infection. Study-wide background: CMV infection plus the matching HLA type was flagged by public TCR beta signatures.

Notes on this clonotype: Its antigen remains unidentified.

Each CDR3 protein gets one entry after TCRdb re-called the reads with MiXCR. Among tens of thousands of distinct CDR3 sequences, roughly a quarter were seen once, and the ten largest hold 50%. Trimming took 6 bases from V and 5 from J; bases not matched to a gene: 12. The CDR3 loop spans 15 amino acids. Germline V gene lookup returns CDR1 MNHNS and CDR2 SASEGT. Study results and limitations: The study identified carriers of CMV plus the relevant HLA from cumulative public TCR beta family frequency.

Sample: CD8+ T cells from cultured PBMCs, taken from culture after CMV antigen stimulation. The TCR was taken from a human donor in good health (CMV status not recorded). Some clones in this sample may be carry-over from other donors' samples. This chain joins TRBV6-1 and TRBJ2-7; TRBD2 matches 8 bases. The DNA for the CDR3 is TGTGCCAGCAGAATTAGCGGGAAGCCGGGGGACGAGCAGTACTTC. This gives the protein CASRISGKPGDEQYF.